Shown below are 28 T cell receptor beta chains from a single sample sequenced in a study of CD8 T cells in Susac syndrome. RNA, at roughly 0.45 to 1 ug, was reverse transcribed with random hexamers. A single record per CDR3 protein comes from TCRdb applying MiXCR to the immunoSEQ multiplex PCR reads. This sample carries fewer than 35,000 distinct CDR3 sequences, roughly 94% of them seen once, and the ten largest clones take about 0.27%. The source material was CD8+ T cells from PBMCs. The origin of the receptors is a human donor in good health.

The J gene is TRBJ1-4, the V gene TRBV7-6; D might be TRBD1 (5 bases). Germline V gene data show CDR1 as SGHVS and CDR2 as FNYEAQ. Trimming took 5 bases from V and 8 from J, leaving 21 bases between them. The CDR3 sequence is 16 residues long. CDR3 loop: CASSRSAGGGDEKLFF. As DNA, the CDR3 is TGTGCCAGCAGCCGCTCCGCGGGGGGGGGAGACGAAAAACTGTTTTTT.

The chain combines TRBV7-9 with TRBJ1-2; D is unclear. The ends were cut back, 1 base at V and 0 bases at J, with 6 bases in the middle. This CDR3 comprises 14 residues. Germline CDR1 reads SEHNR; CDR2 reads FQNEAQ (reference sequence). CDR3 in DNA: TGTGCCAGCAGCTTAGTTCTCGCTAACTATGGCTACACCTTC. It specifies CASSLVLANYGYTF.

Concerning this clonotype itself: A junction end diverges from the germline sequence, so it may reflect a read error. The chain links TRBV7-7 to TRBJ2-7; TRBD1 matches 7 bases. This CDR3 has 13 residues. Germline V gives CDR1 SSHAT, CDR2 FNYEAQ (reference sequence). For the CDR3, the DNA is TGTGCTAGCAGCCTTGACAGGGAAGGCGAGCAGTACTTC. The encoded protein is CASSLDREGEQYF.

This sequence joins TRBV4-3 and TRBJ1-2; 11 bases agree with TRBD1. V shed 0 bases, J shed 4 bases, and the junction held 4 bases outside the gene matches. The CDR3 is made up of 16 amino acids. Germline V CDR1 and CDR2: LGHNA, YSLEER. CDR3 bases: TGCGCCAGCAGCCAAGATTGGACAGGGGGCGGCTATGGCTACACCTTC. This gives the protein CASSQDWTGGGYGYTF.

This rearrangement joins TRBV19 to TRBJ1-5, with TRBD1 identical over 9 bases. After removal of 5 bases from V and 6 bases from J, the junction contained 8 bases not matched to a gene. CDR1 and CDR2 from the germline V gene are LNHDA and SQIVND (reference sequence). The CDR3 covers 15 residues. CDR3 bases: TGTGCCAGTAGTTCTCCCGGACAGGGGATTCAGCCCCAGCATTTT. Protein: CASSSPGQGIQPQHF. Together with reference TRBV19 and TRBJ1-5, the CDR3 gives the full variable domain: DGGITQSPKYLFRKEGQNVTLSCEQNLNHDAMYWYRQDPGQGLRLIYYSQIVNDFQKGDIAEGYSVSREKKESFPLTVTSAQKNPTAFYLCASSSPGQGIQPQHFGDGTRLSIL.

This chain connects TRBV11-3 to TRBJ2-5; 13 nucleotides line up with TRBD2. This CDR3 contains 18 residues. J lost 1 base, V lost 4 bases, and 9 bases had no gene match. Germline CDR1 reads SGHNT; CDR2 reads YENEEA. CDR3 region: CASSSGLAGDRSQETQYF. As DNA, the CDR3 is TGTGCCAGCAGCTCCGGACTAGCGGGGGACAGAAGCCAAGAGACCCAGTACTTC.

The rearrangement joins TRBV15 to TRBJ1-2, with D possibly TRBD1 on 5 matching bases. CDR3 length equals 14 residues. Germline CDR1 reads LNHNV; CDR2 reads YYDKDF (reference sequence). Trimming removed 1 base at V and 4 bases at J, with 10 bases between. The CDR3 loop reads CATSRGGDLYGYTF. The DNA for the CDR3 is TGTGCCACCAGCAGAGGAGGGGACCTCTATGGCTACACCTTC. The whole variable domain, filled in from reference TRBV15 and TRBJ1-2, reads DAMVIQNPRYQVTQFGKPVTLSCSQTLNHNVMYWYQQKSSQAPKLLFHYYDKDFNNEADTPDNFQSRRPNTSFCFLDIRSPGLGDTAMYLCATSRGGDLYGYTFGSGTRLTVV.

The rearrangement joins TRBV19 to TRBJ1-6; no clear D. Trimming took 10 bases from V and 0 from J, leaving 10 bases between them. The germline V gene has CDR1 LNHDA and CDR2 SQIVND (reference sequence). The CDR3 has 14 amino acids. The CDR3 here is CATTPDSYNSPLHF. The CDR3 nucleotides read TGTGCCACCACTCCGGACTCCTATAATTCACCCCTCCACTTT.

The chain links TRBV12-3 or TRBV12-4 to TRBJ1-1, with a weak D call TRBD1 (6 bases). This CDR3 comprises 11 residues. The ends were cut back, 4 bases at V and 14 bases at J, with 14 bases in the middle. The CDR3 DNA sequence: TGTGCCAGCAGTTGGGGGGCTGACGGATTCTTT. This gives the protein CASSWGADGFF.

CDR3 residues: CASRSQISGGANEQFF. In DNA, the CDR3 is TGCGCCAGCCGGAGCCAAATTAGCGGGGGGGCTAATGAGCAGTTCTTC. The chain combines TRBV5-1 with TRBJ2-1; 11 bases are shared with TRBD2. The CDR3 sequence is 16 residues long. The germline V gene encodes CDR1 SGHRS and CDR2 YFSETQ. Trimming removed 7 bases from V and 7 bases from J; junction bases left unmatched: 13.

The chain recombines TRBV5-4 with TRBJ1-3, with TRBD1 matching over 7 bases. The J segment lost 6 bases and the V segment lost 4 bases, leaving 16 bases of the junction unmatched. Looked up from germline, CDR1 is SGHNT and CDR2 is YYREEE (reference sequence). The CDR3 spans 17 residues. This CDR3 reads CASSQKNRGRGENTIYF. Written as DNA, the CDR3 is TGTGCCAGCAGCCAGAAAAACAGGGGTCGGGGAGAAAACACCATATATTTT.

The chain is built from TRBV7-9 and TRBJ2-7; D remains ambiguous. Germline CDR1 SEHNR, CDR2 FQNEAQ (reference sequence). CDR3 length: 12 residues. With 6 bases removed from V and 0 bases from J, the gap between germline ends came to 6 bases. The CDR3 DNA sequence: TGTGCCAGCAGTCCGAGCTCCTACGAGCAGTACTTC. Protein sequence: CASSPSSYEQYF.

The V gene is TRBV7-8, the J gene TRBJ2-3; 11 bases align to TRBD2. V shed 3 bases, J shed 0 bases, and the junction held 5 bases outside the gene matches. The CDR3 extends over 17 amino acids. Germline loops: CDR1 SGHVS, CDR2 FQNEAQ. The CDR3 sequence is CASSLQSSGGSTDTQYF. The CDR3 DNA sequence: TGTGCCAGCAGCTTGCAGTCTAGCGGGGGGAGCACAGATACGCAGTATTTT.

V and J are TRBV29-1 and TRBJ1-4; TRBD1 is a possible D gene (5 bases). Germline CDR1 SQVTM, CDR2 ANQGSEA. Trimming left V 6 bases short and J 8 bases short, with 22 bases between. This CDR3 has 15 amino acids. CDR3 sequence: CSVRHRGKKKEKLFF. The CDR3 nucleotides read TGCAGCGTCCGACATCGGGGGAAAAAAAAGGAAAAACTGTTTTTT.

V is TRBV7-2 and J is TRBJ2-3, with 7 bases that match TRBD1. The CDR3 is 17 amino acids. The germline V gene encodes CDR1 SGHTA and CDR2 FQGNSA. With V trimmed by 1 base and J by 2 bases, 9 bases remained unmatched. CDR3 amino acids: CASSLDWGTVYTDTQYF. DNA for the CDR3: TGTGCCAGCAGCTTAGATTGGGGGACAGTTTACACAGATACGCAGTATTTT.

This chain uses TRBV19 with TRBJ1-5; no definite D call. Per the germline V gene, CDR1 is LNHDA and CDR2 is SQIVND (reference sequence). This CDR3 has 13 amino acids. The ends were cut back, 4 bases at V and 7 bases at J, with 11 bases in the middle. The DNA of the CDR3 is TGTGCCAGTAGTACGAGGCGGGTACAGCCCCAGCATTTT. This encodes CASSTRRVQPQHF. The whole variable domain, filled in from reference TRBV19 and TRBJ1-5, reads DGGITQSPKYLFRKEGQNVTLSCEQNLNHDAMYWYRQDPGQGLRLIYYSQIVNDFQKGDIAEGYSVSREKKESFPLTVTSAQKNPTAFYLCASSTRRVQPQHFGDGTRLSIL.

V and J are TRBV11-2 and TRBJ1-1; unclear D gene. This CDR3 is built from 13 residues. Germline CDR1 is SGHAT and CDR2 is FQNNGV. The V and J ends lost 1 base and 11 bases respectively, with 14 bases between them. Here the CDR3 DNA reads TGTGCCAGCAGCTTAGTACGAGGAGAGCAGGCTTTCTTT. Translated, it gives CASSLVRGEQAFF.

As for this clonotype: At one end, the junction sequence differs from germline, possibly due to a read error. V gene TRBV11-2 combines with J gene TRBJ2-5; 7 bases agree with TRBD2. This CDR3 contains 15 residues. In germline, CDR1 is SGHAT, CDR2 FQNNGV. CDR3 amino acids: CASSFYGGYQETRYF. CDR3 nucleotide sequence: TGTGCCAGCAGCTTCTACGGGGGGTATCAAGAGACCCGGTACTTC.

The CDR3 coding sequence is TGTGCCAGCAGCGTAGTCGGTTACGAGCAGTACTTC. Protein product: CASSVVGYEQYF. This rearrangement joins TRBV9 to TRBJ2-7; D call uncertain. The CDR3 consists of 12 residues. Germline CDR1 reads SGDLS; CDR2 reads YYNGEE. V was shortened by 0 bases and J by 4 bases, with 5 bases between the two germline ends. The variable domain in full, completed from reference TRBV9 and TRBJ2-7, reads DSGVTQTPKHLITATGQRVTLRCSPRSGDLSVYWYQQSLDQGLQFLIQYYNGEERAKGNILERFSAQQFPDLHSELNLSSLELGDSALYFCASSVVGYEQYFGPGTRLTVT.

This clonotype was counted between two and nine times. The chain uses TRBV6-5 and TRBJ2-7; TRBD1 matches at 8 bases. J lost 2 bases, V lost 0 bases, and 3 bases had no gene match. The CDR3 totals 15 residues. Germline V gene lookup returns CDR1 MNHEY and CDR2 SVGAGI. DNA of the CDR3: TGTGCCAGCAGTTACTCACGACAGGGGACCTACGAGCAGTACTTC. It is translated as CASSYSRQGTYEQYF.

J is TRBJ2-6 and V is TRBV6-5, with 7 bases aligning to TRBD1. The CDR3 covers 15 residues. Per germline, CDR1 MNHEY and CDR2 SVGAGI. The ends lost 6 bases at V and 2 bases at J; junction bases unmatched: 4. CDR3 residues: CASSRDRAGANVLTF. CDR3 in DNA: TGTGCCAGCAGCCGAGACAGGGCTGGGGCCAACGTCCTGACTTTC.

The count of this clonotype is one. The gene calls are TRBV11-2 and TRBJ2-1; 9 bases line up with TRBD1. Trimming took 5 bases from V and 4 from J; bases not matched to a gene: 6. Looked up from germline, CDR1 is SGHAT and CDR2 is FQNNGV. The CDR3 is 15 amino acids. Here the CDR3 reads CASSIPGQGYNEQFF. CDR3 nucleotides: TGTGCCAGCAGCATTCCGGGACAGGGTTACAATGAGCAGTTCTTC.

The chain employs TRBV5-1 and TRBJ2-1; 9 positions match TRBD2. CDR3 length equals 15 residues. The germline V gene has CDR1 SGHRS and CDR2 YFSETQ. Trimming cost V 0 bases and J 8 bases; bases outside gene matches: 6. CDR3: CASSLVVGTSYEQFF. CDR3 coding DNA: TGCGCCAGCAGCTTGGTGGTGGGGACTAGCTATGAGCAGTTCTTC.

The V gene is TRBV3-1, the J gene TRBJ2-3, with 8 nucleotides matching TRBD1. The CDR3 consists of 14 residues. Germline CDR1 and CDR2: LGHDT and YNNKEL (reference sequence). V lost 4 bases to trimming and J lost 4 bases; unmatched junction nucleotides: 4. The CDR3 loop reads CASSLGQGPDTQYF. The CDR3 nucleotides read TGTGCCAGCAGCCTAGGACAGGGTCCAGATACGCAGTATTTT.

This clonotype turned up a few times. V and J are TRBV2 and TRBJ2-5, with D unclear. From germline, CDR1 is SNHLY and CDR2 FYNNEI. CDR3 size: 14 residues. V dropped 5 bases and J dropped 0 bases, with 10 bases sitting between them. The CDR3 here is CASSSEGYQETQYF. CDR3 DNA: TGTGCCAGCAGTTCTGAAGGGTACCAAGAGACCCAGTACTTC.

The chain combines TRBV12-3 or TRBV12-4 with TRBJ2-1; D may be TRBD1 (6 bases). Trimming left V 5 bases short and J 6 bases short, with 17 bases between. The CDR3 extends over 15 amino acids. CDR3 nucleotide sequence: TGTGCCAGCAGTGGGGGCAGGGTCCTAGTCAATGAGCAGTTCTTC. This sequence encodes CASSGGRVLVNEQFF.

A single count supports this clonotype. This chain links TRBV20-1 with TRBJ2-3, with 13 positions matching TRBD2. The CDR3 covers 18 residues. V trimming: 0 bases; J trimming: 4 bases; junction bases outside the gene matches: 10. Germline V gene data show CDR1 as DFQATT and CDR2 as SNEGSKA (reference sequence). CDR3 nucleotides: TGCAGTGCTAGAGACCACCCTGGACTAGCGGGGGCCCCAGATACGCAGTATTTT. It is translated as CSARDHPGLAGAPDTQYF.

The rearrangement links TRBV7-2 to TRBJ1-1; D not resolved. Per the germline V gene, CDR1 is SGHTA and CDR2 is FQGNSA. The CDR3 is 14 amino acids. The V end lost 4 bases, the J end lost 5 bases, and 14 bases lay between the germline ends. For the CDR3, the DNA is TGTGCCAGCAGCTGGATTGGAGGCGGAACTGAAGCTTTCTTT. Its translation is CASSWIGGGTEAFF.